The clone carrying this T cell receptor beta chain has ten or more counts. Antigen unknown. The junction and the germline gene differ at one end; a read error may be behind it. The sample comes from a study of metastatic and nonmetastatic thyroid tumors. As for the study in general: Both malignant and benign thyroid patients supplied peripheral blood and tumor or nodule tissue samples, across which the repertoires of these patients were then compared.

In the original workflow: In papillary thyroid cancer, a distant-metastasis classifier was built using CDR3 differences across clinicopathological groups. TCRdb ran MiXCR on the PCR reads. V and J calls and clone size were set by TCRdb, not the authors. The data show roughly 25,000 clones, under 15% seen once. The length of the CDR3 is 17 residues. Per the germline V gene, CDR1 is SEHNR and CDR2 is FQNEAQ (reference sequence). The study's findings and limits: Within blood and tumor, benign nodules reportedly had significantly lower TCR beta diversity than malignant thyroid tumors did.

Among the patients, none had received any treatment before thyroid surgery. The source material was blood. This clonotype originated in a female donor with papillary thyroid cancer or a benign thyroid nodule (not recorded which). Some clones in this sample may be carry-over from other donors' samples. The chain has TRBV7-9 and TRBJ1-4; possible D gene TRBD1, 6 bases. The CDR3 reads CASSLPPYRDLNERLFF. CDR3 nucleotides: TGTGCCAGCAGCTTACCCCCTTACAGGGACCTTAATGAAAGACTGTTTTTT. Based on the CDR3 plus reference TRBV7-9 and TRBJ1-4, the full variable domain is DTGVSQNPRHKITKRGQNVTFRCDPISEHNRLYWYRQTLGQGPEFLTYFQNEAQLEKSRLLSDRFSAERPKGSFSTLEIQRTEQGDSAMYLCASSLPPYRDLNERLFFGSGTQLSVL.